This is a list of T cell receptor beta chains from one sample in a study of cytomegalovirus exposure and HLA in healthy donors. Only in-frame clones appear in the TCRdb table, and some are missing; sequencing was by immunoSEQ multiplex PCR. The sample totals 50,000 to 75,000 clones; its top ten clones hold roughly 2.1%. Sequenced sample: PBMCs. These receptors originate from a woman between 18 and 29 years old in good health and CMV-seronegative. The CDR3 runs from the conserved cysteine through the conserved F or W. D genes are given only for firm matches.

D gene: TRBD1; J gene: TRBJ2-7; V gene: TRBV7-9; CDR3 protein: CASTRDRVHYEQYF; CDR3 DNA: TGTGCCAGCACCCGGGACAGGGTCCACTACGAGCAGTACTTC
D gene: NA; J gene: TRBJ1-2; V gene: TRBV4-1; CDR3 protein: CANDGAGYRENGYTF; CDR3 DNA: TGCGCCAACGACGGCGCGGGGTATAGGGAAAATGGCTACACCTTC
D gene: NA; J gene: TRBJ1-1; V gene: TRBV25-1; CDR3 protein: CASSEFAEAFF; CDR3 DNA: TGTGCCAGCAGTGAATTCGCTGAAGCTTTCTTT
D gene: NA; J gene: TRBJ2-7; V gene: TRBV5-1; CDR3 protein: CASSLRGFKAYEQYF; CDR3 DNA: TGCGCCAGCAGCTTGCGAGGGTTTAAAGCCTACGAGCAGTACTTC
D gene: TRBD1; J gene: TRBJ1-1; V gene: TRBV9; CDR3 protein: CASSATGVVVTEAFF; CDR3 DNA: TGTGCCAGCAGCGCTACAGGGGTAGTAGTCACTGAAGCTTTCTTT
D gene: NA; J gene: TRBJ2-4; V gene: TRBV30; CDR3 protein: CAWSVNRKNIQYF; CDR3 DNA: TGTGCCTGGAGTGTAAACCGGAAAAACATTCAGTACTTC
D gene: TRBD2; J gene: TRBJ2-5; V gene: TRBV19; CDR3 protein: CASSIGTRVQETQYF; CDR3 DNA: TGTGCCAGTAGTATAGGGACTAGAGTCCAAGAGACCCAGTACTTC
D gene: NA; J gene: TRBJ1-3; V gene: TRBV5-1; CDR3 protein: CASSLAGTLTGNTIYF; CDR3 DNA: TGCGCCAGCAGCTTGGCAGGGACATTGACCGGAAACACCATATATTTT
D gene: TRBD2; J gene: TRBJ2-7; V gene: TRBV5-1; CDR3 protein: CASSFLLRGGRASYEQYF; CDR3 DNA: TGCGCCAGCAGCTTCCTACTTAGGGGCGGGAGGGCCTCCTACGAGCAGTACTTC
D gene: TRBD1; J gene: TRBJ2-7; V gene: TRBV27; CDR3 protein: CASRRQGSNYEQYF; CDR3 DNA: TGTGCCAGCAGACGACAGGGATCGAACTACGAGCAGTACTTC
D gene: TRBD1; J gene: TRBJ2-7; V gene: TRBV29-1; CDR3 protein: CSVDGTDNYEQYF; CDR3 DNA: TGCAGCGTTGACGGGACAGACAACTACGAGCAGTACTTC